The sequence of this TCR beta chain was determined in a study of cytomegalovirus exposure and HLA in healthy donors. Notes on the study in general: Later, an analysis found that TCR clusters from the first cohort tended to co-occur in the 120 validation repertoires. A few CMV-associated chains proved CMV antigen-specific in vitro.

Looked up from germline, CDR1 is MDHEN and CDR2 is SYDVKM. Germline trimming cut 5 bases from V and 0 bases from J; bases unmatched to any gene: 10. The CDR3 is 16 amino acids. Only a few counts were recorded for this clone. Its antigen is undetermined. Among the approximately 130 subjects of the validation cohort, separate from the roughly 650-subject first cohort, were the donors. TCRdb keeps only in-frame clones here, not all; method: immunoSEQ multiplex PCR. The sample comprises some 150,000 clones, 94% of which are singletons, and 1.5% to 2% rests with the top ten. What was sequenced was PBMCs. This clonotype originated in a man between 18 and 35 years old in good health and CMV-seropositive. J is TRBJ2-7 and V is TRBV28, with 7 bases aligning to TRBD1. The CDR3 DNA follows: TGTGCCAGCAGTCCCCACAGGGGCCCCATCTCCTACGAGCAGTACTTC. Translation gives CASSPHRGPISYEQYF.